This entry lists 26 T cell receptor beta chains sequenced from one sample in a study of T cell repertoires in cytomegalovirus infection. TCRdb processed the reads anew with MiXCR; each CDR3 protein has one entry. Found here are about 110,000 distinct CDR3 sequences, roughly a tenth of them singletons; the top ten hold roughly 31%. Antigens of these TCRs are unknown. Sequencing used PBMCs, sequenced either directly or after in vitro stimulation (not recorded which). These receptors all stem from a human donor in good health (CMV status not recorded). Some clones in this sample may be carry-over from other donors' samples.

The genes are TRBV7-2 and TRBJ2-7; a weak D match, TRBD1 (5 bases). V was pared by 1 base and J by 2 bases, with 12 bases between. Germline values: CDR1 SGHTA, CDR2 FQGNSA. This CDR3 is built from 15 residues. CDR3 residues: CASSLGGSNTYEQYF. In DNA, the CDR3 is TGTGCCAGCAGCTTAGGGGGCTCTAATACCTACGAGCAGTACTTC.

This clonotype was seen more than once but under ten times. V is TRBV4-1 and J is TRBJ2-1, with a possible D match to TRBD2 (6 bases). Germline lookup yields CDR1 MGHRA and CDR2 YSYEKL. V lost 1 base and J lost 10, with 11 bases in between. This CDR3 has 13 residues. CDR3: CASSQVASGEQFF. CDR3 nucleotides: TGCGCCAGCAGCCAAGTTGCCAGCGGGGAGCAGTTCTTC.

This clonotype was observed at least ten times. V and J are TRBV12-3 or TRBV12-4 and TRBJ2-2, with a tentative D call TRBD1 (6 bases). Between the trimmed V and J ends, which lost 6 bases and 0 bases, there was a span of 17 bases. This CDR3 has 17 amino acids. This chain's CDR3 is CASSPHDRLTNTGELFF. The CDR3, as DNA: TGTGCCAGCAGCCCCCACGACAGGCTAACGAACACCGGGGAGCTGTTTTTT.

This clonotype came up many times. This chain joins TRBV6-1 and TRBJ2-7; D is unclear. Germline assignment: CDR1 MNHNS and CDR2 SASEGT. The V gene lost 5 bases and the J gene lost 6 bases, with 14 bases spanning the gap. The CDR3 is 13 residues long. CDR3 nucleotide sequence: TGTGCCAGCAGTTATGCGGAGAGCACCGAGCAGTACTTC. Translating it yields CASSYAESTEQYF.

This clonotype has a count of ten or more. The V and J genes are TRBV7-8 and TRBJ2-5; 11 positions match TRBD2. The CDR3 is made up of 16 amino acids. Trimming took 5 bases from V and 2 from J; bases not matched to a gene: 7. The germline V gene encodes CDR1 SGHVS and CDR2 FQNEAQ. The CDR3 coding sequence is TGTGCCAGCAGCAAATATAGACTAGCGGGACAAGAGACCCAGTACTTC. Amino acids: CASSKYRLAGQETQYF.

This clonotype was seen many times. The chain couples TRBV19 to TRBJ2-2; 8 positions match TRBD2. There are 16 residues in the CDR3. CDR1 and CDR2 from the germline V gene are LNHDA and SQIVND (reference sequence). Germline trimming cut 6 bases from V and 2 bases from J; bases unmatched to any gene: 8. CDR3 DNA: TGTGCCAGTAGGGAAAATAGCGGGGTTAACACCGGGGAGCTGTTTTTT. It yields the protein CASRENSGVNTGELFF.

This clonotype was detected a few times. This chain links TRBV13 with TRBJ1-5, with 7 positions matching TRBD1. The CDR3 has 17 amino acids. J lost 1 base, V lost 1 base, and 7 bases had no gene match. Looked up from germline, CDR1 is PRHDT and CDR2 is FYEKMQ (reference sequence). CDR3 coding DNA: TGTGCCAGCAGCTTAGCTGGAGGGGGCAAGAGCAATCAGCCCCAGCATTTT. Protein sequence: CASSLAGGGKSNQPQHF.

This clonotype has at least ten counts. The chain couples TRBV7-9 to TRBJ1-2, with 8 bases identical to TRBD1. CDR1 is SEHNR, CDR2 FQNEAQ, per germline (reference sequence). The ends lost 5 bases at V and 7 bases at J; junction bases unmatched: 3. The CDR3 totals 12 residues. The CDR3 DNA reads TGTGCCAGCAGCGGACAGGGACGTGGCTACACCTTC. Its protein product is CASSGQGRGYTF.

This clonotype was detected many times. The chain joins TRBV7-2 to TRBJ2-3, with 10 bases that match TRBD2. This CDR3 is built from 17 residues. The V segment lost 1 base and the J segment 4 bases; nucleotides outside the gene matches: 8. Germline V CDR1 and CDR2: SGHTA, FQGNSA. The CDR3, as DNA: TGTGCCAGCAGCTTAGGGCGGCTAGCGGGAGCCGCAGATACGCAGTATTTT. This encodes CASSLGRLAGAADTQYF.

This clonotype has a handful of counts. This chain joins TRBV7-2 and TRBJ2-5; D may be TRBD1 or TRBD2 (7 bases each). Germline V CDR1 and CDR2: SGHTA, FQGNSA. CDR3 size: 15 residues. Trimming shortened V by 3 bases and J by 5 bases, and 16 bases separated the two germline ends. DNA of the CDR3: TGTGCCAGCAGCTTTCAGGGGGGGCCGGGGGAGACCCAGTACTTC. This gives the protein CASSFQGGPGETQYF.

There are many counts of this clonotype. The chain has TRBV7-2 and TRBJ2-3; D is ambiguous. CDR1 is SGHTA, CDR2 FQGNSA, per germline. The CDR3 runs to 11 residues. V was cut by 6 bases and J by 2 bases, with 3 bases left in between. CDR3 coding DNA: TGTGCCAGCAGGGACACAGATACGCAGTATTTT. Translated, it gives CASRDTDTQYF.

This clonotype has at least ten counts. The CDR3 nucleotides read TGTGCCAGCAGCTTAGCAACGCGGACCACAGATACGCAGTATTTT. Amino acid sequence: CASSLATRTTDTQYF. The rearrangement links TRBV7-2 to TRBJ2-3, with no clear D. V shed 0 bases and J shed 2 bases, with 9 bases lying between them. Germline loops: CDR1 SGHTA, CDR2 FQGNSA. This CDR3 comprises 15 residues.

This clonotype appeared many times. V and J are TRBV11-2 and TRBJ2-1; 7 bases agree with TRBD2. The germline CDR1 and CDR2 sequences are SGHAT and FQNNGV. J was trimmed by 4 bases and V by 3 bases; bases with no gene match: 6. There are 15 residues in the CDR3. The CDR3 loop reads CASSFELASYNEQFF. The CDR3 nucleotides read TGTGCCAGCAGCTTTGAACTAGCGTCTTACAATGAGCAGTTCTTC.

This clonotype was picked up a small number of times. The rearrangement joins TRBV6-8 to TRBJ1-2, with 10 nucleotides matching TRBD1. V shed 6 bases, J shed 5 bases, and the junction held 9 bases outside the gene matches. In germline, CDR1 is MNHGY, CDR2 SAAAGT. There are 15 residues in the CDR3. CDR3 amino acids: CASSLTGGIGYGYTF. The CDR3 DNA is TGTGCCAGCAGCCTGACAGGGGGCATAGGATATGGCTACACCTTC.

This clonotype was found many times. The gene calls are TRBV5-4 and TRBJ2-2; D remains unclear. V was pared by 0 bases and J by 6 bases, with 12 bases between. Germline V gene sequence: CDR1 SGHNT, CDR2 YYREEE (reference sequence). The CDR3 loop spans 15 amino acids. The CDR3 DNA sequence: TGTGCCAGCAGCTTGGAAGGCCTCGGGTCCGGGGAGCTGTTTTTT. Translating gives CASSLEGLGSGELFF.

This clonotype was detected ten times or more. The chain has TRBV7-2 and TRBJ2-2; D remains ambiguous. CDR1 is SGHTA and CDR2 is FQGNSA in the germline V gene. Deletions cut 5 bases from V and 6 bases from J, with 10 bases between. The CDR3 spans 13 residues. For the CDR3, the DNA is TGTGCCAGCAGCACGTTATACCCCGGGGAGCTGTTTTTT. Its protein is CASSTLYPGELFF.

This clonotype was detected ten times or more. This chain uses TRBV7-2 with TRBJ1-4; D is perhaps TRBD1 (6 bases). Between the trimmed V and J ends, which lost 1 base and 1 base, there was a span of 13 bases. The CDR3 loop spans 17 amino acids. CDR1 SGHTA and CDR2 FQGNSA come from the germline V gene. DNA for the CDR3: TGTGCCAGCAGCTTAGGGGCAGGGGTACGAACTAATGAAAAACTGTTTTTT. Its protein is CASSLGAGVRTNEKLFF.

This clonotype came up many times. The gene calls are TRBV29-1 and TRBJ1-1; D is unclear. Trimming took 3 bases from V and 1 from J, leaving 6 bases between them. The CDR3 contains 12 residues. Per germline, CDR1 SQVTM and CDR2 ANQGSEA. This chain's CDR3 is CSVENANTEAFF. The CDR3 bases are TGCAGCGTTGAGAACGCGAACACTGAAGCTTTCTTT.

This chain uses TRBV7-2 with TRBJ2-3; 7 bases are a match to TRBD1. This CDR3 is 17 amino acids long. Per the germline V gene, CDR1 is SGHTA and CDR2 is FQGNSA. J lost 0 bases, V lost 2 bases, and 8 bases had no gene match. In DNA, the CDR3 is TGTGCCAGCAGCTTAATTTCGACAGGGCGAAGCACAGATACGCAGTATTTT. Its protein product is CASSLISTGRSTDTQYF.

This chain joins TRBV12-3 or TRBV12-4 and TRBJ1-1; D gene ambiguous. This CDR3 region has 10 residues. V lost 8 bases and J lost 0, with 1 base in between. The CDR3 DNA reads TGTGCCAGCTTGAACACTGAAGCTTTCTTT. The encoded protein is CASLNTEAFF.

As for this clonotype: At one end the junction does not follow the germline gene, possibly because of a read error. The chain employs TRBV7-6 and TRBJ2-5; TRBD2 aligns across 9 bases. Looked up from germline, CDR1 is SGHVS and CDR2 is FNYEAQ. There are 14 residues in the CDR3. CDR3 bases: TGTGCCAGCAGCATAGCGGGAGTGGGAGAGACCCAGAACTTC. Its protein product is CASSIAGVGETQNF.

By frequency in the sample, this clonotype is large. The chain carries TRBV7-3 and TRBJ1-4; possible D gene TRBD1, 6 bases. Germline V gene lookup returns CDR1 SGHTA and CDR2 FQGTGA. Trimming pared 5 bases from V and 2 bases from J, leaving 12 bases between. The CDR3 has 15 residues. The CDR3 nucleotides read TGTGCCAGCAGCCCCGGGGGGGCCACTAATGAAAAACTGTTTTTT. This codes for CASSPGGATNEKLFF.

This chain connects TRBV20-1 to TRBJ2-5; 14 bases match TRBD2. The V gene's germline CDR1 is DFQATT and CDR2 SNEGSKA (reference sequence). V lost 6 bases to trimming and J lost 4 bases; unmatched junction nucleotides: 7. The CDR3 sequence is 15 residues long. As DNA, the CDR3 is TGCAGTGCGTGGGGACTAGCGGGAGATTCAGAGACCCAGTACTTC. Its protein is CSAWGLAGDSETQYF.

This clonotype showed up many times. The chain carries TRBV6-6 and TRBJ2-1, with 12 positions matching TRBD2. Trimming at V came to 0 bases and at J to 0 bases, leaving 9 bases not matched to a gene. Germline loops: CDR1 MNHNY, CDR2 SVGAGI (reference sequence). CDR3 length: 20 residues. The CDR3 reads CASSYSTSGSFLSSYNEQFF. In nucleotides, the CDR3 is TGTGCCAGCAGTTACTCGACTAGCGGGAGCTTCCTCAGCTCCTACAATGAGCAGTTCTTC.

This clonotype was seen repeatedly, ten times or more. The chain recombines TRBV7-2 with TRBJ1-2; TRBD1 might be the D (6 bases). This CDR3 region has 17 residues. From germline, CDR1 is SGHTA and CDR2 FQGNSA. V was shortened by 6 bases and J by 0 bases, with 20 bases between the two germline ends. CDR3 amino acids: CASRPALRTDTNYGYTF. CDR3 coding DNA: TGTGCCAGCAGACCGGCCCTTCGGACAGATACTAACTATGGCTACACCTTC.

This clonotype has just one count. In nucleotides, the CDR3 is TGTGCCAGTAGTATCCAGGGAATGGGGACTGAAGCTTTCTTT. Protein: CASSIQGMGTEAFF. The rearrangement uses TRBV19 and TRBJ1-1; a possible D gene is TRBD1 (5 bases). The germline V and J ends were trimmed by 3 bases and 5 bases, with 13 bases remaining between them. Germline assignment: CDR1 LNHDA and CDR2 SQIVND (reference sequence). The CDR3 totals 14 residues.